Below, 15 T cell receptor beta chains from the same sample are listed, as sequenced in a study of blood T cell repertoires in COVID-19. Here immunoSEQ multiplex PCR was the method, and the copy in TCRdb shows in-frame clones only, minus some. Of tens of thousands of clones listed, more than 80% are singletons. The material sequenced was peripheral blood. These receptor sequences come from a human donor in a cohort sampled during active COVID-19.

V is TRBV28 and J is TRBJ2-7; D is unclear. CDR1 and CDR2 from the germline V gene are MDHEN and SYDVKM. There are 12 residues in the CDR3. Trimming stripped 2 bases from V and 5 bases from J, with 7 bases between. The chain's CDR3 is CASSLLTHEQYF. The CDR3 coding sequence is TGTGCCAGCAGTTTACTAACCCACGAGCAGTACTTC.

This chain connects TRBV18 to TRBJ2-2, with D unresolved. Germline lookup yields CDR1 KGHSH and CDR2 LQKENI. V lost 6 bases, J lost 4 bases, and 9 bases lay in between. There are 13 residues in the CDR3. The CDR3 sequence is CASSKTGTGELFF. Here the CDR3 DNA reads TGTGCCAGCTCTAAAACGGGCACCGGGGAGCTGTTTTTT.

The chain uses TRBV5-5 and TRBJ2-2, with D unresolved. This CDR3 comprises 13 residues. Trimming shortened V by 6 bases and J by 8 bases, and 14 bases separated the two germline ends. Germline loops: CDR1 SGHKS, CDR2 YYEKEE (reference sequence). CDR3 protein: CASTAAPMGELFF. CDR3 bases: TGTGCCAGCACGGCGGCACCAATGGGGGAGCTGTTTTTT.

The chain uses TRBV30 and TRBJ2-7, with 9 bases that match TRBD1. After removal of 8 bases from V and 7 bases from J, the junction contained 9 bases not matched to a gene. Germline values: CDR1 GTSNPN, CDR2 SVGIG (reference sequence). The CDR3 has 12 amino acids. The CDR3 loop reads CAGKQGAGEQYF. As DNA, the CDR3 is TGTGCCGGGAAACAGGGGGCGGGAGAGCAGTACTTC. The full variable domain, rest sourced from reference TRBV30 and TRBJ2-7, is SQTIHQWPATLVQPVGSPLSLECTVEGTSNPNLYWYRQAAGRGLQLLFYSVGIGQISSEVPQNLSASRPQDRQFILSSKKLLLSDSGFYLCAGKQGAGEQYFGPGTRLTVT.

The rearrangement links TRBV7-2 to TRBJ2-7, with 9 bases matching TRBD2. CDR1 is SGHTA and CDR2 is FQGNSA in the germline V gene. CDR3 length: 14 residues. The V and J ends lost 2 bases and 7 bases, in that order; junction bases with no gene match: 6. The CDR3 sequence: CASSLMAGGSEQYF. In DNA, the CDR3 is TGTGCCAGCAGCTTAATGGCGGGGGGGAGTGAGCAGTACTTC. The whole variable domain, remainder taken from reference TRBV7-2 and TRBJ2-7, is GAGVSQSPSNKVTEKGKDVELRCDPISGHTALYWYRQSLGQGLEFLIYFQGNSAPDKSGLPSDRFSAERTGGSVSTLTIQRTQQEDSAVYLCASSLMAGGSEQYFGPGTRLTVT.

CDR3 loop: CASKLRSGTGNTGELFF. The DNA of the CDR3 is TGTGCCAGCAAGCTTAGGTCCGGGACAGGGAACACCGGGGAGCTGTTTTTT. This chain links TRBV7-2 with TRBJ2-2; 8 nucleotides align to TRBD1. The CDR3 sequence is 17 residues long. Germline-derived CDR1 and CDR2 are SGHTA and FQGNSA. V was clipped by 7 bases and J by 1 base; unmatched bases: 11.

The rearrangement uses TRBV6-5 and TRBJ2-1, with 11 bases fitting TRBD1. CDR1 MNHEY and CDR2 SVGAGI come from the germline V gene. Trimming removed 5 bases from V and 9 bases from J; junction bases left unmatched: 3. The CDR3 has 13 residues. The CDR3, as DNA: TGTGCCAGCAGTCGCGGGACAGGGGGTGAGCAGTTCTTC. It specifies CASSRGTGGEQFF.

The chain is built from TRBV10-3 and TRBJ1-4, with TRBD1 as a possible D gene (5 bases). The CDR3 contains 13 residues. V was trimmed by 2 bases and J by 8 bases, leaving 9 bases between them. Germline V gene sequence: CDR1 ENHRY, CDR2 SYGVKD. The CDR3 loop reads CAISEGAGEKLFF. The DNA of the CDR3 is TGTGCCATCAGTGAGGGGGCTGGGGAAAAACTGTTTTTT.

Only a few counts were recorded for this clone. CDR3 residues: CSAGRGQMNTEAFF. Here the CDR3 DNA reads TGCAGCGCAGGAAGGGGACAGATGAACACTGAAGCTTTCTTT. V and J are TRBV29-1 and TRBJ1-1, with 7 nucleotides matching TRBD1. V trimming: 7 bases; J trimming: 0 bases; junction bases outside the gene matches: 8. Per germline, CDR1 SQVTM and CDR2 ANQGSEA. The CDR3 totals 14 residues.

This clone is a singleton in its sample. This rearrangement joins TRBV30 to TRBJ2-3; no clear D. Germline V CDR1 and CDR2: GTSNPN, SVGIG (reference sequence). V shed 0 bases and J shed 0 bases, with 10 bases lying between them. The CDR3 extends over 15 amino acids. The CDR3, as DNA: TGTGCCTGGAGTGTTAGTCGAAGTAGCACAGATACGCAGTATTTT. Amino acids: CAWSVSRSSTDTQYF.

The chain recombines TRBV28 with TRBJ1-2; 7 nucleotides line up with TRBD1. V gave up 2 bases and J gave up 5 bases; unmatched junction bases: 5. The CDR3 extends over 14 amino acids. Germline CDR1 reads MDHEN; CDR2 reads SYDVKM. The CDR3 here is CASSLGTATYGYTF. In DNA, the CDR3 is TGTGCCAGCAGTTTAGGGACAGCGACGTATGGCTACACCTTC.

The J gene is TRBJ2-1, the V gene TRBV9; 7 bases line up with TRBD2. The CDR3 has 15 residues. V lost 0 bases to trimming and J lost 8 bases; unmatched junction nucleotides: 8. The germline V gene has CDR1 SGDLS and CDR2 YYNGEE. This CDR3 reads CASSVGAGVWDEQFF. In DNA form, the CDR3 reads TGTGCCAGCAGCGTAGGGGCGGGAGTGTGGGATGAGCAGTTCTTC.

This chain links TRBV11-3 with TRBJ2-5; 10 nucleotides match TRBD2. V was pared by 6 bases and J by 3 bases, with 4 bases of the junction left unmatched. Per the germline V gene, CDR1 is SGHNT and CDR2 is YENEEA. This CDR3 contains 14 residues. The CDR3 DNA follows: TGTGCCAGCAGTCCTACTAGCGGGGAAGAGACCCAGTACTTC. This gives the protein CASSPTSGEETQYF.

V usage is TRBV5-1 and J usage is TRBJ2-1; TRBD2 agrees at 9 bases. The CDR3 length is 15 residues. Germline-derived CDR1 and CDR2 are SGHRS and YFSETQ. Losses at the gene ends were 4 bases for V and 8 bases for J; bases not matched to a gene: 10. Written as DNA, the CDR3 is TGCGCCAGCAGCCCGGGACTAGCAGGCGTCGATGAGCAGTTCTTC. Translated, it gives CASSPGLAGVDEQFF. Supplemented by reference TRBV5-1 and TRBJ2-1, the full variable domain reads KAGVTQTPRYLIKTRGQQVTLSCSPISGHRSVSWYQQTPGQGLQFLFEYFSETQRNKGNFPGRFSGRQFSNSRSEMNVSTLELGDSALYLCASSPGLAGVDEQFFGPGTRLTVL.

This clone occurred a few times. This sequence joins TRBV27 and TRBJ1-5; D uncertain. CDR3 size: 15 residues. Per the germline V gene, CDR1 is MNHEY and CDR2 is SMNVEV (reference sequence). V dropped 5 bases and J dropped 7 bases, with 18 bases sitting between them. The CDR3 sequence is CASSREGSGNQPQHF. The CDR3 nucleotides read TGTGCCAGCAGTAGGGAGGGTTCGGGGAACCAGCCCCAGCATTTT.